This T cell receptor beta chain was observed in a study of CD8+ T cells in alopecia areata. In the study overall: The protocol delivered tofacitinib for 6 to 18 months, then withdrew it for 6 months. General study results and limits: Scalp clonality dropped significantly under tofacitinib, as did expanded CD8+ top-100 clones.

Details on this clone: What it binds is unknown.

The CDR3 is 14 amino acids. CDR1 GTSNPN and CDR2 SVGIG come from the germline V gene (reference sequence). V was shortened by 0 bases and J by 2 bases, with 11 bases between the two germline ends. RNA extraction and reverse transcription yielded cDNA as sequencing template. TCRdb's table, derived via immunoSEQ multiplex PCR, lists solely in-frame clones and lacks some. Of about 64,000 clones in the sample, 46% are singletons; the top ten hold about a fifth. Treatment here: oral pan-JAK inhibitor, 5-10 mg twice daily. Starting from PBMCs, sorting isolated CD4+ and CD8+ T cells. This material consisted of CD8+ T cells sorted from blood, taken at approximately week 36, from a patient treated with tofacitinib. The rearrangement joins TRBV30 to TRBJ2-7; a weak D match, TRBD1 (5 bases). This TCR derives from a human donor with alopecia areata. Here the CDR3 reads CAWSVGAAAYEQYF. The CDR3 DNA sequence: TGTGCCTGGAGTGTAGGGGCGGCCGCCTACGAGCAGTACTTC.